Each of the 27 T cell receptor beta chains below was sequenced from the same sample in a study of human T cells and chemical hapten exposure. TCRdb fed the RACE reads into MiXCR, producing one record per CDR3 protein. The table lists under 70,000 distinct CDR3 sequences, 10% to 12% of them singletons. Described time point: pre-sensitization, week 0. The treatment: therapeutic diphenylcyclopropenone sensitization with weekly scalp DPC. This sample comprised whole blood, obtained in connection with sensitization to the hapten diphenylcyclopropenone (DPC). The receptor set was obtained from a woman in her thirties or forties with alopecia areata. Some clones in this sample may be carry-over from other donors' samples.

This clonotype showed up many times. The chain recombines TRBV11-2 with TRBJ2-2, with D unresolved. In germline, CDR1 is SGHAT, CDR2 FQNNGV. The CDR3 runs to 13 residues. V dropped 0 bases and J dropped 7 bases, with 6 bases sitting between them. CDR3 sequence: CASSLEAIGELFF. The CDR3 bases are TGTGCCAGCAGCTTAGAAGCTATCGGGGAGCTGTTTTTT.

This clonotype was found many times. V is TRBV2 and J is TRBJ2-6, with D perhaps matching TRBD1 (5 bases). The V and J ends lost 0 bases and 5 bases respectively, with 11 bases between them. This CDR3 is built from 16 residues. Germline-derived CDR1 and CDR2 are SNHLY and FYNNEI. The CDR3 sequence: CASSEAGRLRANVLTF. The CDR3 DNA reads as TGTGCCAGCAGTGAAGCGGGGCGGTTAAGGGCCAACGTCCTGACTTTC.

This clonotype was detected ten times or more. The J gene is TRBJ2-3, the V gene TRBV12-2; the table's D call, TRBD2, was not checked against the DNA. TRBV12-2 is assigned pseudogene status. This CDR3 region has 18 residues. The DNA for the CDR3 is TGTGCAAGTCACAAAGAAGGGTTAGCGGGAGGGAGCACAGATACGCAGTATTTT. Amino acid sequence: CASHKEGLAGGSTDTQYF.

This clonotype has a count of ten or more. The rearrangement links TRBV28 to TRBJ2-7, with unresolved D. The V gene lost 6 bases and the J gene lost 4 bases, with 16 bases spanning the gap. Germline CDR1 and CDR2: MDHEN and SYDVKM. The CDR3 covers 14 residues. The CDR3 region has the DNA TGTGCCAGCAGCCCCCGTGACGGGCGGTACGAGCAGTACTTC. This codes for CASSPRDGRYEQYF.

Many counts were recorded for this clonotype. The V and J genes are TRBV3-1 and TRBJ2-7; TRBD2 agrees at 9 bases. V was pared by 4 bases and J by 1 base, with 8 bases of the junction left unmatched. The CDR3 runs 16 residues. The germline gives CDR1 LGHDT, CDR2 YNNKEL (reference sequence). CDR3 loop: CASSLPTSGQSYEQYF. CDR3 nucleotides: TGTGCCAGCAGCCTACCGACTAGCGGACAATCCTACGAGCAGTACTTC.

The sample holds many counts of this clonotype. The chain is built from TRBV24-1 and TRBJ2-5; 8 positions agree with TRBD1. Germline V gives CDR1 KGHDR, CDR2 SFDVKD. This CDR3 is built from 15 residues. Unmatched junction bases numbered 8, after V lost 4 bases and J lost 5 bases. This chain's CDR3 is CATSDSQGAGETQYF. The CDR3 bases are TGTGCCACCAGTGACTCTCAGGGGGCGGGGGAGACCCAGTACTTC.

This clonotype has just a few counts. The V call is TRBV5-1, the J call TRBJ2-7; TRBD1 matches 9 bases. The CDR3 loop spans 15 amino acids. The V segment lost 0 bases and the J segment 6 bases; nucleotides outside the gene matches: 7. The germline V gene encodes CDR1 SGHRS and CDR2 YFSETQ. DNA of the CDR3: TGCGCCAGCAGCTTGGAGGGGACAGGGATCGGCGAGCAGTACTTC. Its translation is CASSLEGTGIGEQYF.

This clonotype was detected many times. This rearrangement joins TRBV2 to TRBJ2-3, with TRBD1 matching 9 bases. The CDR3 sequence is 12 residues long. V was pared by 8 bases and J by 5 bases, with 2 bases of the junction left unmatched. Germline CDR1 reads SNHLY; CDR2 reads FYNNEI. CDR3 region: CASRTGEDTQYF. Written as DNA, the CDR3 is TGTGCCAGCCGGACAGGGGAAGATACGCAGTATTTT.

The chain uses TRBV2 and TRBJ2-3; 7 bases match TRBD2. The CDR3 covers 14 residues. Per the germline V gene, CDR1 is SNHLY and CDR2 is FYNNEI. Germline trimming cut 10 bases from V and 2 bases from J; bases unmatched to any gene: 9. DNA for the CDR3: TGTGCCATCGGGGCGGGAGTCAACACAGATACGCAGTATTTT. Encoded protein: CAIGAGVNTDTQYF.

This chain connects TRBV29-1 to TRBJ1-1; D not resolved. Germline V gives CDR1 SQVTM, CDR2 ANQGSEA. This CDR3 is 12 amino acids long. Trimming stripped 7 bases from V and 5 bases from J, with 14 bases between. CDR3 region: CSASELGTEAFF. The CDR3 nucleotides are TGCAGCGCATCCGAACTGGGAACTGAAGCTTTCTTT.

A few counts support this clonotype. The V gene is TRBV14, the J gene TRBJ2-1, with 14 bases matching TRBD2. This CDR3 is built from 16 residues. Trimming took 3 bases from V and 8 from J; bases not matched to a gene: 6. Germline loops: CDR1 SGHDN, CDR2 FVKESK. The CDR3 loop is CASSQGTSGRGHEQFF. In DNA, the CDR3 is TGTGCCAGCAGCCAGGGGACTAGCGGGAGAGGCCATGAGCAGTTCTTC. Full variable domain (rest looked up from reference TRBV14 and TRBJ2-1): EAGVTQFPSHSVIEKGQTVTLRCDPISGHDNLYWYRRVMGKEIKFLLHFVKESKQDESGMPNNRFLAERTGGTYSTLKVQPAELEDSGVYFCASSQGTSGRGHEQFFGPGTRLTVL.

This sequence joins TRBV11-2 and TRBJ1-2; the D is unclear. Germline CDR1 SGHAT, CDR2 FQNNGV. V lost 1 base to trimming and J lost 4 bases, with 16 bases between them. CDR3 length: 16 residues. CDR3 residues: CASSLATDLPFYGYTF. The CDR3 DNA reads TGTGCCAGCAGCTTAGCGACCGACCTCCCATTCTATGGCTACACCTTC.

This clonotype was found many times. This chain links TRBV7-6 with TRBJ2-1; D gene unclear. V was cut by 1 base and J by 0 bases, with 16 bases left in between. This CDR3 is 18 amino acids long. Germline loops: CDR1 SGHVS, CDR2 FNYEAQ. This CDR3 reads CASSLDRVTLSSYNEQFF. The CDR3 coding sequence is TGTGCCAGCAGCTTAGACCGCGTCACTTTAAGCTCCTACAATGAGCAGTTCTTC.

This clonotype was found a few times. The CDR3 DNA follows: TGTGCCTGCAAGCTGGGGGAGGGCCTCTACAATGAGCAGTTCTTC. Amino acids: CACKLGEGLYNEQFF. V and J are TRBV30 and TRBJ2-1; TRBD2 agrees at 7 bases. Germline CDR1 and CDR2: GTSNPN and SVGIG (reference sequence). V was clipped by 6 bases and J by 3 bases; unmatched bases: 11. There are 15 residues in the CDR3.

The V call is TRBV6-2 or TRBV6-3, the J call TRBJ2-1; D is ambiguous. CDR1 is MNHEY, CDR2 SVGEGT, per germline. V lost 2 bases, J lost 5 bases, and 16 bases lay in between. CDR3 length equals 16 residues. CDR3 sequence reads: CASSYGVGPADNEQFF. CDR3 DNA: TGTGCCAGCAGTTACGGAGTTGGGCCGGCCGACAATGAGCAGTTCTTC.

This sequence joins TRBV18 and TRBJ2-7, with unresolved D. CDR1 and CDR2 from the germline V gene are KGHSH and LQKENI. V dropped 1 base and J dropped 2 bases, with 6 bases sitting between them. The CDR3 consists of 13 residues. The CDR3 DNA follows: TGTGCCAGCTCACCACGCCAGACCTACGAGCAGTACTTC. As protein: CASSPRQTYEQYF.

This clonotype has a count of ten or more. The chain couples TRBV20-1 to TRBJ2-1; D gene ambiguous. The CDR3 is 17 amino acids. Trimming removed 5 bases from V and 0 bases from J, with 20 bases in between. CDR1 DFQATT and CDR2 SNEGSKA come from the germline V gene (reference sequence). CDR3 in DNA: TGCAGTGCTGACACCAGAGCGATAAATAGCTCCTACAATGAGCAGTTCTTC. The encoded protein is CSADTRAINSSYNEQFF.

The rearrangement uses TRBV11-3 and TRBJ1-1; D gene ambiguous. V was cut by 1 base and J by 6 bases, with 9 bases left in between. This CDR3 is 13 amino acids long. Looked up from germline, CDR1 is SGHNT and CDR2 is YENEEA. The CDR3: CASSLGGSAEAFF. As DNA, the CDR3 is TGTGCCAGCAGCTTAGGAGGGTCAGCTGAAGCTTTCTTT.

This clonotype was observed many times. The rearrangement joins TRBV12-3 or TRBV12-4 to TRBJ1-5; 10 bases match TRBD1. After removal of 5 bases from V and 2 bases from J, the junction contained 3 bases not matched to a gene. The CDR3 has 15 residues. As DNA, the CDR3 is TGTGCCAGCAGTGTGGACAGGGGGGGCAATCAGCCCCAGCATTTT. It encodes CASSVDRGGNQPQHF.

This clonotype was detected ten times or more. The CDR3 nucleotides read TGCAGTGCTAGAGACCCCAGAGGGCCAGCGGGGTACTACAATGAGCAGTTCTTC. Translating gives CSARDPRGPAGYYNEQFF. This chain connects TRBV20-1 to TRBJ2-1; TRBD2 agrees at 7 bases. The CDR3 consists of 18 residues. The J segment lost 3 bases and the V segment lost 0 bases, leaving 14 bases of the junction unmatched. Germline V gene lookup returns CDR1 DFQATT and CDR2 SNEGSKA (reference sequence).

The rearrangement links TRBV7-9 to TRBJ2-1; TRBD1 aligns across 10 bases. Germline trimming cut 5 bases from V and 9 bases from J; bases unmatched to any gene: 10. Germline values: CDR1 SEHNR, CDR2 FQNEAQ (reference sequence). The CDR3 runs 15 residues. The CDR3 DNA reads TGTGCCAGCAGCCCGGGGACAGGGGATGCCGGTGAGCAGTTCTTC. This sequence encodes CASSPGTGDAGEQFF.

This clonotype was seen only a few times. This chain connects TRBV21-1 to TRBJ1-1; the D call of TRBD1 is as the table states it, not checked on the DNA. TRBV21-1 is termed a pseudogene. There are 12 residues in the CDR3. CDR3 DNA sequence: TGTGCCAGCGGGGGGCAGAACACTGAAGCTTTCTTT. This codes for CASGGQNTEAFF.

This clonotype was observed a handful of times. The V and J genes are TRBV7-6 and TRBJ2-5; 8 bases are a match to TRBD1. Trimming removed 0 bases from V and 5 bases from J; junction bases left unmatched: 5. The CDR3 spans 15 residues. Germline assignment: CDR1 SGHVS and CDR2 FNYEAQ. CDR3 protein: CASSLAGGQGETQYF. Here the CDR3 DNA reads TGTGCCAGCAGCTTAGCAGGCGGACAGGGCGAGACCCAGTACTTC.

In nucleotides, the CDR3 is TGTGCCAGCAGCCTCACCCCAACTCGGACAGCCATGAACACTGAAGCTTTCTTT. Its translation is CASSLTPTRTAMNTEAFF. V gene TRBV11-3 combines with J gene TRBJ1-1; D may be TRBD1 (6 bases). The CDR3 is 18 residues long. Germline lookup yields CDR1 SGHNT and CDR2 YENEEA. The V end was cut by 5 bases, the J end by 0 bases, with 22 bases between.

This clonotype occurred a few times. The chain carries TRBV19 and TRBJ1-2, with 11 bases aligning to TRBD1. CDR3 length: 15 amino acids. CDR1 is LNHDA, CDR2 SQIVND, per germline (reference sequence). J gave up 8 bases and V 5 bases, and 10 bases lay outside the gene matches. The CDR3 bases are TGTGCCAGTAGTTCCCGGACAGGGGGCTCTTTCGGCTACACCTTC. Its translation is CASSSRTGGSFGYTF.

This clonotype showed up just a few times. The CDR3: CASSHLDSLIQYF. In DNA, the CDR3 is TGTGCCAGCAGTCATCTGGACAGCCTAATTCAGTACTTC. This chain joins TRBV7-9 and TRBJ2-4; D may be TRBD1 (6 bases). Trimming cost V 6 bases and J 10 bases, with 16 bases left between them. CDR1 and CDR2 from the germline V gene are SEHNR and FQNEAQ (reference sequence). This CDR3 is built from 13 residues.

This clonotype showed up many times. The rearrangement uses TRBV27 and TRBJ1-2; D uncertain. Germline values: CDR1 MNHEY, CDR2 SMNVEV (reference sequence). This CDR3 spans 14 amino acids. Trimming pared 3 bases from V and 1 base from J, leaving 9 bases between. For the CDR3, the DNA is TGTGCCAGCAGTTTTGCCGGTTATAACTATGGCTACACCTTC. Translation gives CASSFAGYNYGYTF.